This T cell receptor beta chain was recorded in a study of CD8 T cells in Susac syndrome. J was trimmed by 5 bases and V by 3 bases; bases with no gene match: 2. This CDR3 contains 13 residues. Germline CDR1 reads LNHNV; CDR2 reads YYDKDF (reference sequence). RNA totalling about 0.45 to 1 ug underwent reverse transcription with random hexamers. TCRdb redid the calling of the immunoSEQ multiplex PCR reads with MiXCR, one entry per CDR3 protein. The table shows more than 200,000 distinct CDR3 sequences, with about 94% occurring only once. This receptor was identified in a human donor with Susac syndrome. The source material was CD4+ T cells from PBMCs. The chain is built from TRBV15 and TRBJ1-2; 8 bases line up with TRBD1. The DNA of the CDR3 is TGTGCCACCAGCAGGGACAGGGAGTATGGCTACACCTTC. Its translation is CATSRDREYGYTF.